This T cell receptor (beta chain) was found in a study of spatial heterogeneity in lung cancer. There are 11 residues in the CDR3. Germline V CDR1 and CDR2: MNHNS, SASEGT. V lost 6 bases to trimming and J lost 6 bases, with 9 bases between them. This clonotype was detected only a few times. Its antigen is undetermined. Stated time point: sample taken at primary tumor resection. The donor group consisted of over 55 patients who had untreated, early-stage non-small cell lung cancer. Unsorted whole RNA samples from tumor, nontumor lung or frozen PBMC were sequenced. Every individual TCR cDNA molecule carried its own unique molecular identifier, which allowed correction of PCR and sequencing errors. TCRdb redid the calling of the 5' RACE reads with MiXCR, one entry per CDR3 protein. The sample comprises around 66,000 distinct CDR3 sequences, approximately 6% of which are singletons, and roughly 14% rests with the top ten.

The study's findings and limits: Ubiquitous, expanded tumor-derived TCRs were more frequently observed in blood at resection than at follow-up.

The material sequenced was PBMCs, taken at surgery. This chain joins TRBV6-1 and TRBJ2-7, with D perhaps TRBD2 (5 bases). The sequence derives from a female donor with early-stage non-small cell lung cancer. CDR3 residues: CASRRGGEQYV. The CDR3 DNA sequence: TGTGCCAGCAGGCGAGGAGGCGAGCAGTACGTC.